This is a list of T cell receptor beta chains from one sample in a study of Graves' ophthalmopathy and Graves' hyperthyroidism. MiXCR, applied by TCRdb to the multiplex PCR reads, yields one record per CDR3 protein. The data contain roughly 160,000 distinct CDR3 sequences, approximately 38% of them singletons. The sequenced material came from peripheral blood. The origin of the receptors is a middle-aged woman with Graves' ophthalmopathy. The CDR3 runs from the conserved cysteine through the conserved F or W. Fields, in order: clone size, J gene, D gene, V gene, CDR3 protein, CDR3 DNA. The D gene is left open where the match is weak. A row's size may be missing; if present it is once, few, many or a size class.

>.|TRBJ1-1|.|TRBV25-1
CASSYGSNTEAFF
TGTGCCAGCAGTTACGGATCTAACACTGAAGCTTTCTTT
>.|TRBJ2-5|.|TRBV6-5
CASSYGAVQETQYF
TGTGCCAGCAGTTACGGAGCGGTCCAAGAGACCCAGTACTTC
>.|TRBJ1-1|TRBD1|TRBV29-1
CSAKITGGGTEAFF
TGCAGCGCCAAAATTACAGGGGGCGGCACTGAAGCTTTCTTT
>many|TRBJ2-3|.|TRBV6-2/TRBV6-3
CASSYSSAGASTDTQYF
TGTGCCAGCAGTTACTCTTCCGCAGGGGCAAGTACAGATACGCAGTATTTT
>.|TRBJ1-1|.|TRBV7-2
CASSLAPQENTEAFF
TGTGCCAGCAGCTTAGCGCCCCAAGAGAACACTGAAGCTTTCTTT
>many|TRBJ1-1|.|TRBV12-3/TRBV12-4
CASSFREGTEAFF
TGTGCCAGCAGTTTTCGGGAAGGCACTGAAGCTTTCTTT
>many|TRBJ2-7|.|TRBV10-3
CAISESGYEQYF
TGTGCCATCAGTGAGTCGGGCTACGAGCAGTACTTC
>few|TRBJ2-7|TRBD2|TRBV6-2/TRBV6-3
CASRGAGGGYEQYF
TGTGCCAGCAGAGGAGCGGGAGGCGGGTACGAGCAGTACTTC
>.|TRBJ1-1|.|TRBV6-1
CASSDGGPVAFF
TGTGCCAGCAGCGACGGGGGCCCTGTGGCTTTCTTT
>.|TRBJ2-7|.|TRBV29-1
CSVVPYGRNPNNEQYF
TGCAGCGTTGTTCCTTACGGGAGAAATCCTAATAACGAGCAGTACTTC
>many|TRBJ2-5|TRBD2|TRBV7-2
CASSLSGRDVETQYF
TGTGCCAGCAGCTTAAGTGGGAGGGATGTGGAGACCCAGTACTTC
>.|TRBJ1-2|.|TRBV12-3/TRBV12-4
CASSPTHRGYTF
TGTGCCAGCAGTCCGACACATCGGGGCTACACCTTC
>many|TRBJ1-2|TRBD1|TRBV20-1
CSATGQGRYYGYTF
TGCAGTGCTACAGGACAGGGCCGGTACTATGGCTACACCTTC
>many|TRBJ2-7|.|TRBV27
CASSPRLRTDWIEQYF
TGTGCCAGCAGTCCCCGCCTAAGGACAGATTGGATCGAGCAGTACTTC
>.|TRBJ1-5|TRBD1|TRBV7-8
CASSSRQGDPQHF
TGTGCCAGCAGCTCTAGACAGGGGGACCCCCAGCATTTT
>.|TRBJ1-2|.|TRBV30
CAWRPFLARNGYTF
TGTGCCTGGAGACCCTTCCTTGCGAGGAATGGCTACACCTTC
>.|TRBJ2-7|.|TRBV6-1
CASNEGGNKPYEQYF
TGTGCCAGCAACGAGGGTGGGAATAAGCCCTACGAGCAGTACTTC
>.|TRBJ1-2|.|TRBV5-1
CASSLEGPSRGYTF
TGCGCCAGCAGCTTGGAGGGTCCATCGAGGGGCTACACCTTC
>.|TRBJ2-7|.|TRBV28
CASRNRRGPGHWSSYEQYF
TGTGCCAGCCGTAACAGGAGAGGTCCGGGCCATTGGAGCTCCTACGAGCAGTACTTC
>many|TRBJ1-1|.|TRBV7-9
CASTEDLPTEAFF
TGTGCCAGCACCGAAGACCTCCCGACTGAAGCTTTCTTT
>many|TRBJ2-5|TRBD2|TRBV7-9
CASSLEAGGHQETQYF
TGTGCCAGCAGCTTAGAGGCGGGGGGCCACCAAGAGACCCAGTACTTC
>.|TRBJ1-2|TRBD1|TRBV6-2/TRBV6-3
CASTERDRGGYTF
TGTGCCAGCACCGAAAGAGACAGGGGCGGCTACACCTTC
>.|TRBJ2-7|.|TRBV7-2
CASSSFGGYYEQYF
TGTGCCAGCAGCTCGTTTGGCGGCTACTACGAGCAGTACTTC
>once|TRBJ1-5|.|TRBV28
CATIPEDQPQHF
TGTGCCACCATTCCCGAGGATCAGCCCCAGCATTTT
>many|TRBJ1-6|TRBD1|TRBV20-1
CSAGTGGVSPLHF
TGCAGTGCTGGGACAGGGGGCGTTTCACCCCTCCACTTT
>few|TRBJ1-1|.|TRBV6-2/TRBV6-3
CASRQGRMNTEAFF
TGTGCCAGCAGACAGGGACGGATGAACACTGAAGCTTTCTTT
>many|TRBJ2-5|.|TRBV20-1
CSARPTEGIQETQYF
TGCAGTGCTAGACCTACGGAGGGTATCCAAGAGACCCAGTACTTC
>.|TRBJ2-7|TRBD1|TRBV11-2
CASRKLTGTGAYEQYF
TGTGCCAGCAGGAAACTAACCGGGACAGGGGCCTACGAGCAGTACTTC
>many|TRBJ2-7|.|TRBV5-1
CASSLAQGEYEQYF
TGCGCCAGCAGCTTGGCGCAGGGAGAGTACGAGCAGTACTTC
>.|TRBJ1-5|.|TRBV6-2/TRBV6-3
CASSRQTNQPQHF
TGTGCCAGCAGTCGACAGACCAATCAGCCCCAGCATTTT
>few|TRBJ1-4|TRBD1|TRBV27
CASSPGTGVREKLFF
TGTGCCAGCAGTCCGGGGACAGGGGTTAGAGAAAAACTGTTTTTT
>.|TRBJ2-5|.|TRBV12-3/TRBV12-4
CASKHIGVETQYF
TGTGCCAGCAAGCATATCGGTGTGGAGACCCAGTACTTC
>.|TRBJ2-7|.|TRBV9
CASSVGSFSYEQYF
TGTGCCAGCAGCGTAGGAAGTTTCTCCTACGAGCAGTACTTC
>.|TRBJ1-2|.|TRBV6-1
CASTEGRKYGYTF
TGTGCCAGCACCGAAGGGAGGAAGTATGGCTACACCTTC
>.|TRBJ1-5|.|TRBV24-1
CATSDLSGDQPQHF
TGTGCCACCAGTGATTTGTCAGGGGATCAGCCCCAGCATTTT
>.|TRBJ2-7|TRBD2|TRBV6-5
CASSLAVAGEGEQYF
TGTGCCAGCAGTTTGGCGGTAGCGGGAGAAGGCGAGCAGTACTTC
>.|TRBJ1-1|.|TRBV12-3/TRBV12-4
CASSLYPGHNVEREAFF
TGTGCCAGCAGTCTCTACCCGGGACATAACGTTGAACGTGAAGCTTTCTTT
>.|TRBJ2-7|TRBD1|TRBV6-2/TRBV6-3
CASSEGQTLPYEQYF
TGTGCCAGCAGTGAGGGACAGACGCTCCCTTACGAGCAGTACTTC
>many|TRBJ1-2|TRBD1|TRBV7-3
CASSPTGGLDYGYTF
TGTGCCAGCAGCCCGACAGGGGGCTTAGACTATGGCTACACCTTC
>.|TRBJ1-6|.|TRBV12-3/TRBV12-4
CASRSRGVWNSPLHF
TGTGCCAGCAGGTCTCGGGGGGTCTGGAATTCACCCCTCCACTTT
>many|TRBJ2-5|TRBD1|TRBV5-1
CASSLSTGQGRGETQYF
TGCGCCAGCAGCTTGTCGACAGGACAGGGAAGGGGAGAGACCCAGTACTTC
>.|TRBJ1-3|.|TRBV18
CVSLPQEQESSGNTIYF
TGTGTCAGCTTGCCACAGGAACAGGAAAGCTCTGGAAACACCATATATTTT